Presented here are 21 T cell receptor beta chains from one specimen sequenced in a study of T cell responses to AZD1222 COVID-19 vaccine. TCRdb's table, derived via immunoSEQ multiplex PCR, lists solely in-frame clones and lacks some. The sample includes under 50,000 clones, about 80% of them seen just once. Sample: peripheral blood, taken 28 days after the second dose of the MenACWY control vaccine. The source of these receptors is an adult who received the MenACWY meningococcal vaccine as a control.

The chain carries TRBV5-3 and TRBJ2-1; D gene uncertain. TRBV5-3 belongs to the ORF category, with a function that is uncertain. The CDR3 is 11 residues long. Trimming cost V 5 bases and J 5 bases, with 5 bases left between them. This CDR3 is CARSRHNEQFF. The CDR3 DNA is TGTGCCAGAAGTAGGCACAATGAGCAGTTCTTC.

The chain combines TRBV5-1 with TRBJ1-2; possibly TRBD1 for D (6 bases). Germline V gene data show CDR1 as SGHRS and CDR2 as YFSETQ. V dropped 0 bases and J dropped 6 bases, with 15 bases sitting between them. This CDR3 comprises 15 residues. The CDR3 loop reads CASSLGGQQTDGYTF. Written as DNA, the CDR3 is TGCGCCAGCAGCTTGGGCGGACAGCAGACAGATGGCTACACCTTC.

The rearrangement uses TRBV2 and TRBJ1-6; the match to TRBD1 covers 7 bases. This CDR3 is built from 15 residues. The ends lost 5 bases at V and 1 base at J; junction bases unmatched: 2. The V gene's germline CDR1 is SNHLY and CDR2 FYNNEI. The CDR3 region is CASSPRGSYNSPLHF. The CDR3 bases are TGTGCCAGCAGTCCCAGGGGGTCCTATAATTCACCCCTCCACTTT.

The V call is TRBV10-3, the J call TRBJ1-5; D not certain. V was clipped by 0 bases and J by 0 bases, with 18 bases between them. This CDR3 contains 19 residues. CDR1 is ENHRY and CDR2 is SYGVKD in the germline V gene. The CDR3, as DNA: TGTGCCATCAGTGAGTCAACGGGGTTAGATCGAGGTAGCAATCAGCCCCAGCATTTT. Protein sequence: CAISESTGLDRGSNQPQHF.

J is TRBJ2-6 and V is TRBV10-1, with 14 nucleotides matching TRBD2. The trim removed 8 bases at V and 0 bases at J, leaving 9 bases unmatched. The CDR3 is 19 residues long. Looked up from germline, CDR1 is WNHNN and CDR2 is SYGVQD (reference sequence). The CDR3 DNA follows: TGCGCCAGCGACGGACTAGCGGGAGGTCCAGTCTCTGGGGCCAACGTCCTGACTTTC. It specifies CASDGLAGGPVSGANVLTF.

The gene calls are TRBV7-8 and TRBJ1-2; D is unclear. In germline, CDR1 is SGHVS, CDR2 FQNEAQ. The CDR3 contains 14 residues. The germline V and J ends were trimmed by 0 bases and 8 bases, with 13 bases remaining between them. This CDR3 reads CASSLAEITRGYTF. CDR3 DNA: TGTGCCAGCAGCTTAGCGGAGATCACACGGGGCTACACCTTC.

The chain couples TRBV9 to TRBJ2-3, with D perhaps given as TRBD1 or TRBD2 (5 bases each). The CDR3 extends over 11 amino acids. Trimming removed 3 bases from V and 7 bases from J, with 6 bases in between. Germline CDR1 and CDR2: SGDLS and YYNGEE. The CDR3 DNA follows: TGTGCCAGCAGCGGGGGACATACGCAGTATTTT. It is translated as CASSGGHTQYF. The complete variable domain, with remaining parts taken from reference TRBV9 and TRBJ2-3, reads DSGVTQTPKHLITATGQRVTLRCSPRSGDLSVYWYQQSLDQGLQFLIQYYNGEERAKGNILERFSAQQFPDLHSELNLSSLELGDSALYFCASSGGHTQYFGPGTRLTVL.

V usage is TRBV19 and J usage is TRBJ2-1, with TRBD2 matching 7 bases. The trim removed 5 bases at V and 8 bases at J, leaving 15 bases unmatched. This CDR3 spans 16 amino acids. Germline V gene data show CDR1 as LNHDA and CDR2 as SQIVND (reference sequence). The CDR3: CASSFIRSGVDDEQFF. The CDR3, as DNA: TGTGCCAGTAGTTTTATTCGGAGCGGGGTTGACGATGAGCAGTTCTTC.

This clone occurred a few times. The chain uses TRBV5-4 and TRBJ2-3, with no clear D. Germline loops: CDR1 SGHNT, CDR2 YYREEE (reference sequence). With 0 bases removed from V and 0 bases from J, the gap between germline ends came to 2 bases. This CDR3 has 13 amino acids. This chain's CDR3 is CASSLVSTDTQYF. The CDR3 region has the DNA TGTGCCAGCAGCTTGGTAAGCACAGATACGCAGTATTTT.

Details on this clone: Other DNA sequences within the sample encode an identical CDR3. J is TRBJ1-2 and V is TRBV10-3; 11 bases agree with TRBD1. The CDR3 totals 15 residues. The ends lost 5 bases at V and 1 base at J; junction bases unmatched: 3. Germline V gives CDR1 ENHRY, CDR2 SYGVKD. The DNA for the CDR3 is TGTGCCATCAGTAGGGGACAGGGGGATAACTATGGCTACACCTTC. Encoded protein: CAISRGQGDNYGYTF.

This clone was seen only a few times. V usage is TRBV28 and J usage is TRBJ1-1; a weak D match, TRBD1 (5 bases). The CDR3 covers 16 residues. V lost 2 bases, J lost 0 bases, and 13 bases lay in between. Germline V CDR1 and CDR2: MDHEN, SYDVKM. The CDR3 loop is CASSLNMGRVNTEAFF. DNA of the CDR3: TGTGCCAGCAGTTTAAATATGGGGCGCGTGAACACTGAAGCTTTCTTT.

The table lists this clone with a few counts. The chain is built from TRBV5-5 and TRBJ2-3; no reliable D call. V dropped 0 bases and J dropped 0 bases, with 5 bases sitting between them. Germline CDR1 SGHKS, CDR2 YYEKEE (reference sequence). The CDR3 spans 14 residues. The CDR3 reads CASSLGGSTDTQYF. DNA of the CDR3: TGTGCCAGCAGCTTGGGTGGGAGCACAGATACGCAGTATTTT.

The V call is TRBV5-5, the J call TRBJ2-6, with 7 bases lining up with TRBD1. CDR1 and CDR2 (germline): SGHKS, YYEKEE (reference sequence). The trim removed 1 base at V and 0 bases at J, leaving 10 bases unmatched. The CDR3 spans 19 residues. The CDR3 DNA follows: TGTGCCAGCAGCTTGAAGGAGGTCAGGGGGAACTCTGGGGCCAACGTCCTGACTTTC. Protein product: CASSLKEVRGNSGANVLTF.

The rearrangement links TRBV6-4 to TRBJ2-2, with no clear D. In germline, CDR1 is MRHNA, CDR2 SNTAGT. The CDR3 is made up of 14 amino acids. V lost 6 bases, J lost 4 bases, and 12 bases lay in between. The CDR3 loop reads CASSADRSTGELFF. In DNA form, the CDR3 reads TGTGCCAGCAGCGCCGACCGGAGCACCGGGGAGCTGTTTTTT.

The CDR3: CATSRGGPYGYTF. CDR3 sequence (DNA): TGTGCCACCAGCAGAGGGGGCCCTTATGGCTACACCTTC. This chain joins TRBV15 and TRBJ1-2, with D possibly matching TRBD1 (5 bases). The V and J ends lost 1 base and 5 bases respectively, with 8 bases between them. Looked up from germline, CDR1 is LNHNV and CDR2 is YYDKDF (reference sequence). The CDR3 extends over 13 amino acids.

This rearrangement joins TRBV11-2 to TRBJ2-1, with 9 bases matching TRBD1. Germline loops: CDR1 SGHAT, CDR2 FQNNGV. The CDR3 sequence is 14 residues long. The J segment lost 7 bases and the V segment lost 5 bases, leaving 6 bases of the junction unmatched. CDR3 sequence (DNA): TGTGCCAGCAGCACTTACAGGGGGCGGAATGAGCAGTTCTTC. It encodes CASSTYRGRNEQFF.

This clone occurred a few times. The V call is TRBV27, the J call TRBJ1-1, with D perhaps matching TRBD1 (6 bases). The CDR3 extends over 14 amino acids. Trimming shortened V by 2 bases and J by 3 bases, and 10 bases separated the two germline ends. Germline CDR1 is MNHEY and CDR2 is SMNVEV (reference sequence). Here the CDR3 reads CASSLGNRDTEAFF. For the CDR3, the DNA is TGTGCCAGCAGTTTAGGTAACAGGGACACTGAAGCTTTCTTT.

The CDR3 protein is CASSFNRDRSRGAFF. The CDR3, as DNA: TGTGCCAGCAGCTTCAACCGGGACAGGTCCCGGGGAGCTTTCTTT. This rearrangement joins TRBV7-2 to TRBJ1-1, with 8 nucleotides matching TRBD1. V shed 3 bases and J 10 bases; nucleotides not matched to a gene: 13. The germline V gene encodes CDR1 SGHTA and CDR2 FQGNSA. The CDR3 runs 15 residues.

This clone was observed a few times. J is TRBJ1-3 and V is TRBV10-1; D call uncertain. Trimming pared 10 bases from V and 0 bases from J, leaving 4 bases between. This CDR3 has 11 residues. CDR1 and CDR2 from the germline V gene are WNHNN and SYGVQD (reference sequence). The CDR3 loop is CATNSGNTIYF. The CDR3 DNA is TGCGCCACAAACTCTGGAAACACCATATATTTT.

This chain uses TRBV5-1 with TRBJ1-1; 12 positions match TRBD1. With 3 bases clipped from V and 11 bases from J, the junction kept 8 bases outside the gene matches. The CDR3 is 14 residues long. In germline, CDR1 is SGHRS, CDR2 YFSETQ. This chain's CDR3 is CASSSSGQGALAFF. The CDR3, as DNA: TGCGCCAGCAGCTCCTCGGGACAGGGGGCATTGGCTTTCTTT.

A few counts support this clone. The genes are TRBV4-1 and TRBJ2-5; the D gene could be TRBD1 or TRBD2 (5 bases each). Germline CDR1 MGHRA, CDR2 YSYEKL. Between the trimmed V and J ends, which lost 4 bases and 4 bases, there was a span of 13 bases. The CDR3 has 14 amino acids. CDR3 loop: CASSRGEGRETQYF. CDR3 bases: TGCGCCAGCAGCCGAGGAGAGGGGAGAGAGACCCAGTACTTC.